This T cell receptor beta chain was captured in a study of blood T cell repertoires in COVID-19. The assay was immunoSEQ multiplex PCR, and TCRdb's table has in-frame clones only and misses some. The sample contains 210,000 or so clones, 80% to 90% of which appear only once. The germline V gene encodes CDR1 SGDLS and CDR2 YYNGEE. The CDR3 contains 15 residues. Trimming removed 3 bases from V and 4 bases from J; junction bases left unmatched: 5. The TCR sequence derives from a woman aged 45-59 years in a cohort exposed to, infected with or recovered from COVID-19 (not recorded which). Sample: PBMCs or T cells enriched from blood (not recorded which). The V and J genes are TRBV9 and TRBJ2-1; 9 nucleotides match TRBD1. CDR3 sequence: CASSAGQGLYNEQFF. For the CDR3, the DNA is TGTGCCAGCAGCGCCGGACAGGGGTTGTACAATGAGCAGTTCTTC.